What follows describes a single TCR beta chain. The sample originates from a study of T cells after somatic rescue of genetic block. The table came from immunoSEQ multiplex PCR; TCRdb's copy has only in-frame clones and leaves some out. The sample has roughly 71,000 clones; approximately 91% are singletons. The CDR3 is 14 amino acids. The germline CDR1 and CDR2 sequences are SQVTM and ANQGSEA. V lost 1 base and J lost 3, with 13 bases in between. This receptor was identified in a man aged 25 to 40. The genes are TRBV29-1 and TRBJ2-7; D is tentatively TRBD1 or TRBD2 (5 bases each). Sequenced material: peripheral blood mononuclear cells (PBMCs). The DNA for the CDR3 is TGCAGCGTTGAAGTCCCGGGACCCGACTACGAGCAGTACTTC. It specifies CSVEVPGPDYEQYF.